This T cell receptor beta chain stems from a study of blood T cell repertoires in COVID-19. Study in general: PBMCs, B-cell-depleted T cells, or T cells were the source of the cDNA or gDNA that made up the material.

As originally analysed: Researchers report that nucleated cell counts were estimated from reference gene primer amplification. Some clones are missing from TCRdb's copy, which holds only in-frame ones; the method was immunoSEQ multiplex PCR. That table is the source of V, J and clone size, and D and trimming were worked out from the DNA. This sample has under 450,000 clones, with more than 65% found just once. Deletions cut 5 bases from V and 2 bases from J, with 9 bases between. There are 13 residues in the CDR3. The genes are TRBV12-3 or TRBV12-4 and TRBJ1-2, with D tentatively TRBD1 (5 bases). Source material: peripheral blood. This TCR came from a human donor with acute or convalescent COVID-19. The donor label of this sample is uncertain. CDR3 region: CASSQPGNYGYTF. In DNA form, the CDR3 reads TGTGCCAGCAGTCAACCAGGGAACTATGGCTACACCTTC.